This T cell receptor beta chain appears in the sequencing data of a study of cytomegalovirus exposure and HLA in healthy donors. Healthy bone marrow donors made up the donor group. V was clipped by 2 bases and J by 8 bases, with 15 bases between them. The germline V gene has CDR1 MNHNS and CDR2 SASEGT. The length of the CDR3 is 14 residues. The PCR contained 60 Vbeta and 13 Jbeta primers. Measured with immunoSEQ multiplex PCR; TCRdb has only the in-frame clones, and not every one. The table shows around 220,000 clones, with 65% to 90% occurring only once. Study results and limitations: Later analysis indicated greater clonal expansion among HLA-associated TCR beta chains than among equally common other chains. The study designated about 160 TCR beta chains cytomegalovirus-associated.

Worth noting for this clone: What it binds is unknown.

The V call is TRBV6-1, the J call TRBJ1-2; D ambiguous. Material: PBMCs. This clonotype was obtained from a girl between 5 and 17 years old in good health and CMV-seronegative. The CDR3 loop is CASSERKGWEGYTF. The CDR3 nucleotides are TGTGCCAGCAGTGAAAGGAAAGGGTGGGAGGGCTACACCTTC.